The source of this T cell receptor (beta chain) is a study of CD8+ T cells in alopecia areata. Study as a whole: Patients received oral tofacitinib, 5 to 10 mg twice daily, for moderate-to-severe alopecia areata.

The CDR3 is 13 residues long. The V end lost 1 base, the J end lost 8 bases, and 11 bases lay between the germline ends. Germline CDR1 is SQVTM and CDR2 is ANQGSEA. Patients with alopecia areata provided lesional scalp punch biopsies as well as peripheral blood. Points from the study as a whole: Higher clonality and more expanded CD8+ clones appeared in lesional than normal scalp.

About this clone: Its antigen is not known.

After isolation, RNA underwent reverse transcription to generate cDNA as the sequencing template. The data were produced by immunoSEQ multiplex PCR, yet TCRdb's version contains in-frame clones alone and is incomplete. The sample shows 12,000 or so clones, about 59% of them seen only once. The source material was skin. The chain combines TRBV29-1 with TRBJ1-4, with a possible D match to TRBD1 (5 bases). This TCR was recovered from a human donor with alopecia areata. As DNA, the CDR3 is TGCAGCGTTGAAGTCAGGGAAGGAGAAAAACTGTTTTTT. This translates into CSVEVREGEKLFF.